The 10 T cell receptor beta chains listed next were all sequenced from one sample in a study of identical twins. In TCRdb, the 5' RACE reads were re-called with MiXCR into one record per CDR3 protein. The sample consists of about 570,000 distinct CDR3 sequences, around a tenth of them appearing once. The sample was also reused in another study, on yellow fever vaccine responses in identical twins.

What was sequenced was PBMCs. The receptors originated from a woman aged 18-29 years in good health.

This clonotype was detected ten times or more. The chain has TRBV12-3 or TRBV12-4 and TRBJ1-5; D is ambiguous. The CDR3 has 14 residues. The germline V and J ends were trimmed by 5 bases and 5 bases, with 13 bases remaining between them. CDR3 sequence: CASSPDFPHQPQHF. The CDR3 coding sequence is TGTGCCAGCAGTCCTGACTTCCCTCATCAGCCCCAGCATTTT.

CDR3 protein: CASSATTSGSGNYNEQFF. In DNA form, the CDR3 reads TGTGCCAGCAGCGCGACGACTAGCGGGAGCGGGAATTACAATGAGCAGTTCTTC. This chain links TRBV11-2 with TRBJ2-1, with 12 bases fitting TRBD2. Per germline, CDR1 SGHAT and CDR2 FQNNGV. The V and J ends lost 5 bases and 4 bases, in that order; junction bases with no gene match: 12. The length of the CDR3 is 18 residues.

This rearrangement joins TRBV20-1 to TRBJ2-1; 10 positions match TRBD1. The junction had 18 bases not matched to a gene; V was cut back by 4 bases and J by 0 bases. The CDR3 totals 20 residues. Germline V lookup: CDR1 DFQATT, CDR2 SNEGSKA (reference sequence). The CDR3 DNA sequence: TGCAGTGCTAAAGACGACAGGGGGCGCATAAGGGCTAGCTCCTACAATGAGCAGTTCTTC. Translated: CSAKDDRGRIRASSYNEQFF.

The table lists this clonotype with a few counts. The chain joins TRBV29-1 to TRBJ1-2; tentatively, D is TRBD1 (5 bases). Germline values: CDR1 SQVTM, CDR2 ANQGSEA. The CDR3 is 14 amino acids. The V and J ends lost 0 bases and 4 bases respectively, with 12 bases between them. The CDR3 spells CSVEDTGGVYGYTF. CDR3 in DNA: TGCAGCGTTGAAGATACTGGGGGAGTCTATGGCTACACCTTC.

This chain connects TRBV2 to TRBJ2-3; TRBD2 might be the D (6 bases). Trimming removed 4 bases at V and 3 bases at J, with 17 bases between. The CDR3 loop spans 16 amino acids. In germline, CDR1 is SNHLY, CDR2 FYNNEI. CDR3 amino acids: CASSGDRRGGTDTQYF. Here the CDR3 DNA reads TGTGCCAGCAGTGGGGACCGTAGGGGAGGAACAGATACGCAGTATTTT.

In this sample, this clonotype turned up many times. V gene TRBV5-1 combines with J gene TRBJ1-1; the D is unclear. V gave up 0 bases and J gave up 9 bases, with 18 bases separating them. The CDR3 sequence is 15 residues long. Germline-derived CDR1 and CDR2 are SGHRS and YFSETQ. CDR3 region: CASSLVVGHHKKAFF. The DNA for the CDR3 is TGCGCCAGCAGCTTGGTAGTTGGGCACCACAAAAAAGCTTTCTTT.

The sample holds a few counts of this clonotype. The rearrangement joins TRBV2 to TRBJ2-3; D call uncertain. CDR3 length: 12 amino acids. Looked up from germline, CDR1 is SNHLY and CDR2 is FYNNEI. With 4 bases removed from V and 8 bases from J, the gap between germline ends came to 10 bases. The CDR3: CASSVSVGTQYF. The CDR3 nucleotides are TGTGCCAGCAGTGTATCAGTTGGTACGCAGTATTTT.

This chain links TRBV4-2 with TRBJ2-5, with a weak D call TRBD1 (6 bases). V was trimmed by 2 bases and J by 5 bases, leaving 15 bases between them. The germline CDR1 and CDR2 sequences are LGHNA and YNFKEQ. This CDR3 region has 15 residues. The CDR3 region is CASSQTGNNGETQYF. The CDR3 DNA reads as TGTGCCAGCAGCCAAACAGGGAATAATGGTGAGACCCAGTACTTC.

This clonotype was detected ten times or more. The chain combines TRBV28 with TRBJ2-7; D tentatively fits TRBD1 or TRBD2 (6 bases each). The CDR3 runs to 15 residues. CDR1 is MDHEN, CDR2 SYDVKM, per germline. The V end lost 2 bases, the J end lost 3 bases, and 14 bases lay between the germline ends. The CDR3 DNA sequence: TGTGCCAGCAGTTTAGCGGGACACCCACTCTACGAGCAGTACTTC. This encodes CASSLAGHPLYEQYF.

The chain recombines TRBV24-1 with TRBJ2-5; possible D gene TRBD2, 6 bases. The germline V and J ends were trimmed by 1 base and 0 bases, with 8 bases remaining between them. Per germline, CDR1 KGHDR and CDR2 SFDVKD. This CDR3 contains 15 residues. The CDR3 bases are TGTGCCACCAGTGATTTAGGGGACTACCAAGAGACCCAGTACTTC. Translation: CATSDLGDYQETQYF.